These 15 T cell receptor beta chains came from one sample sequenced in a study of blood T cell repertoires in COVID-19. Sequencing used immunoSEQ multiplex PCR; TCRdb keeps in-frame clones, though not all of them. The table records fewer than 200,000 clones, 80% to 95% of them present only once. Input material: peripheral blood. These receptors came from a man under 40 with COVID-19, enrolled during active disease.

The genes are TRBV3-1 (or the pseudogene TRBV3-2) and TRBJ2-2; tentative D call: TRBD2 (6 bases). Germline-derived CDR1 and CDR2 are LGHDT and YNNKEL (reference sequence). The V and J ends lost 9 bases and 0 bases respectively, with 17 bases between them. CDR3 length: 16 residues. The CDR3 is CARAPSGLANTGELFF. CDR3 sequence (DNA): TGTGCCAGAGCCCCAAGCGGGCTAGCGAACACCGGGGAGCTGTTTTTT.

This sequence joins TRBV6-4 and TRBJ1-2, with D uncertain. The V and J ends lost 6 bases and 3 bases respectively, with 11 bases between them. The CDR3 contains 13 residues. CDR1 and CDR2 from the germline V gene are MRHNA and SNTAGT. In DNA, the CDR3 is TGTGCCAGCAGCGAAACCCCAGACTATGGCTACACCTTC. It yields the protein CASSETPDYGYTF.

The rearrangement uses TRBV13 and TRBJ1-4, with 7 bases lining up with TRBD1. Germline loops: CDR1 PRHDT, CDR2 FYEKMQ (reference sequence). The V gene end was trimmed by 5 bases and the J gene end by 6 bases; junction bases not matched to a gene: 12. The CDR3 is 16 amino acids. CDR3 sequence reads: CASSQKWDSSDEKLFF. The CDR3 DNA sequence: TGTGCCAGCAGCCAAAAATGGGACAGTTCGGATGAAAAACTGTTTTTT.

The rearrangement uses TRBV7-9 and TRBJ1-4; TRBD1 matches 7 bases. Germline loops: CDR1 SEHNR, CDR2 FQNEAQ (reference sequence). The CDR3 sequence is 13 residues long. Germline trimming cut 1 base from V and 8 bases from J; bases unmatched to any gene: 1. For the CDR3, the DNA is TGTGCCAGCAGCTTAGTACAGGGGGAAAAACTGTTTTTT. It yields the protein CASSLVQGEKLFF.

The chain combines TRBV25-1 with TRBJ2-5, with D possibly TRBD1 on 5 matching bases. Germline-derived CDR1 and CDR2 are MGHDK and SYGVNS. V was shortened by 2 bases and J by 0 bases, with 10 bases between the two germline ends. The CDR3 length is 15 residues. Here the CDR3 reads CASSEQAGYQETQYF. CDR3 nucleotide sequence: TGTGCCAGCAGTGAACAGGCAGGGTACCAAGAGACCCAGTACTTC.

In this sample, this clone turned up a few times. V is TRBV28 and J is TRBJ1-2, with 8 positions matching TRBD1. The CDR3 spans 14 residues. The V gene end was trimmed by 6 bases and the J gene end by 3 bases; junction bases not matched to a gene: 6. CDR1 MDHEN and CDR2 SYDVKM come from the germline V gene. CDR3 in DNA: TGTGCCAGCAGATCGGGACAGGCGGACTATGGCTACACCTTC. Amino acid sequence: CASRSGQADYGYTF.

This rearrangement joins TRBV4-1 to TRBJ1-3, with D hard to call. The V gene lost 0 bases and the J gene lost 2 bases, with 11 bases spanning the gap. Germline CDR1 and CDR2: MGHRA and YSYEKL. CDR3 length: 16 amino acids. CDR3 protein: CASSQDKRVPGNTIYF. The CDR3 DNA follows: TGCGCCAGCAGCCAAGATAAACGGGTTCCTGGAAACACCATATATTTT.

The count of this clone is one. V is TRBV4-2 and J is TRBJ2-5; TRBD2 aligns across 13 bases. The CDR3 runs to 17 residues. Germline V gene lookup returns CDR1 LGHNA and CDR2 YNFKEQ. Trimming cost V 4 bases and J 5 bases; bases outside gene matches: 10. The DNA for the CDR3 is TGTGCCAGCAGCCTGTCCGGGACTAGCGGGGTCGGGGAGACCCAGTACTTC. Encoded protein: CASSLSGTSGVGETQYF.

This clone was detected many times. The chain recombines TRBV27 with TRBJ2-3; D gene ambiguous. CDR1 is MNHEY and CDR2 is SMNVEV in the germline V gene (reference sequence). Trimming removed 0 bases from V and 1 base from J, with 5 bases in between. The CDR3 contains 14 residues. This CDR3 reads CASSLSAGTDTQYF. In nucleotides, the CDR3 is TGTGCCAGCAGTTTATCTGCAGGCACAGATACGCAGTATTTT.

The CDR3 DNA reads as TGCGCCAGCAGCCATTTGGGGGGTCAGGGGGCGGGAAACACCATATATTTT. This translates into CASSHLGGQGAGNTIYF. This chain links TRBV4-3 with TRBJ1-3; 8 bases fit TRBD1. The CDR3 spans 17 residues. The J segment lost 4 bases and the V segment lost 3 bases, leaving 11 bases of the junction unmatched. Looked up from germline, CDR1 is LGHNA and CDR2 is YSLEER.

This chain links TRBV9 with TRBJ2-1; D may be TRBD1 (6 bases). Germline-derived CDR1 and CDR2 are SGDLS and YYNGEE. V shed 1 base and J shed 7 bases, with 6 bases lying between them. The CDR3 totals 12 residues. The DNA for the CDR3 is TGTGCCAGCAGCGTAACAGGGAATGAGCAGTTCTTC. Protein product: CASSVTGNEQFF. The entire variable domain, with the rest obtained from reference TRBV9 and TRBJ2-1, is as follows: DSGVTQTPKHLITATGQRVTLRCSPRSGDLSVYWYQQSLDQGLQFLIQYYNGEERAKGNILERFSAQQFPDLHSELNLSSLELGDSALYFCASSVTGNEQFFGPGTRLTVL.

The chain joins TRBV28 to TRBJ1-1; a possible D gene is TRBD1 (5 bases). The CDR3 length is 13 residues. V lost 4 bases to trimming and J lost 7 bases, with 13 bases between them. Germline V gives CDR1 MDHEN, CDR2 SYDVKM. The CDR3: CASSSPGWVEAFF. The CDR3 DNA sequence: TGTGCCAGCAGTTCCCCAGGGTGGGTTGAAGCTTTCTTT.

The chain combines TRBV24-1 with TRBJ1-5; TRBD1 matches 10 bases. In germline, CDR1 is KGHDR, CDR2 SFDVKD. CDR3 length: 15 amino acids. Trimming took 8 bases from V and 5 from J; bases not matched to a gene: 8. The CDR3 here is CATNKGQGWHQPQHF. In DNA form, the CDR3 reads TGTGCCACCAACAAGGGACAGGGGTGGCATCAGCCCCAGCATTTT.

The chain recombines TRBV6-2 or TRBV6-3 with TRBJ1-5; possible D gene TRBD1, 6 bases. CDR1 is MNHEY and CDR2 is SVGEGT in the germline V gene. The CDR3 length is 17 residues. Trimming cost V 4 bases and J 0 bases, with 16 bases left between them. The CDR3: CASSSWDMLYSNQPQHF. CDR3 nucleotides: TGTGCCAGCAGTTCCTGGGACATGCTTTATAGCAATCAGCCCCAGCATTTT.

V usage is TRBV5-1 and J usage is TRBJ2-6; D ambiguous. The CDR3 has 15 residues. Germline assignment: CDR1 SGHRS and CDR2 YFSETQ. V was trimmed by 0 bases and J by 2 bases, leaving 6 bases between them. CDR3 protein: CASSLVGAGANVLTF. CDR3 in DNA: TGCGCCAGCAGCTTGGTAGGAGCTGGGGCCAACGTCCTGACTTTC.